Listed below are T cell receptor beta chains from one sample, sequenced in a study of blood T cell repertoires in COVID-19. TCRdb's copy holds only in-frame clones and misses some; the assay was immunoSEQ multiplex PCR. The table records about 140,000 clones, about four fifths of them present only once. The sequencing sample was made of peripheral blood. Every receptor here comes from a woman aged 55 to 70 with acute or convalescent COVID-19. CDR3s leave out the opening cysteine and the closing phenylalanine or tryptophan.

j_call,cdr3_length,v_call,cdr3_aa
TRBJ2-7,11,TRBV5-1,ASSLESGYEQY
TRBJ1-3,12,TRBV5-1,ASSWAGDGNTIY
TRBJ2-1,15,TRBV6-6,ASSRPSLAGAYNEQF
TRBJ1-3,13,TRBV3-1/TRBV3-2,ASSPQGGLGNTIY
TRBJ2-1,13,TRBV7-9,ASSPPLAGRNEQF
TRBJ1-4,12,TRBV7-9,ASSEGTGEGKLF
TRBJ2-7,14,TRBV6-6,ASSYSGRPSSYEQY
TRBJ2-7,14,TRBV7-2,ASSLGLSRGAYEQY
TRBJ2-7,12,TRBV28,ASTPAGDSYEQY
TRBJ1-1,12,TRBV18,ASSDRGQAAEAF
TRBJ2-7,13,TRBV10-2,ASVPVAGSSYEQY
TRBJ2-3,11,TRBV24-1,ATSSRDTDTQY
TRBJ1-2,12,TRBV15,ATSRDAGSYGYT
TRBJ1-2,11,TRBV6-5,ASSLLTGGGYT
TRBJ1-4,16,TRBV27,ASSRTGGSLITNEKLF
TRBJ1-5,14,TRBV19,ASSMPPGQRNQPQH